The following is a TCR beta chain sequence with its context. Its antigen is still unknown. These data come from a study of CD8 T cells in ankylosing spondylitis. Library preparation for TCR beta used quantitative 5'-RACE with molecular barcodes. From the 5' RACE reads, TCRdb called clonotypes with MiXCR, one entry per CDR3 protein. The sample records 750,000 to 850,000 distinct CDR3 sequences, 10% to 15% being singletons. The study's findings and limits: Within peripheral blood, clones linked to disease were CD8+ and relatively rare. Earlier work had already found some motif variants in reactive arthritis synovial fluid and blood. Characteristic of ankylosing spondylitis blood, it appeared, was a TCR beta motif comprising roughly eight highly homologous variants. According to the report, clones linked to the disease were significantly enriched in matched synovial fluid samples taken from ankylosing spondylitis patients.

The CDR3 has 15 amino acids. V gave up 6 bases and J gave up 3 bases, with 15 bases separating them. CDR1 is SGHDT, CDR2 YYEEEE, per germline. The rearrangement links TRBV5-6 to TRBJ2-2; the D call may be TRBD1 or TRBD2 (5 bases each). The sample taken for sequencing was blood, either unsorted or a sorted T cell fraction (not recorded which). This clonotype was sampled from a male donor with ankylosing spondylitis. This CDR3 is CASTLNRGYTGELFF. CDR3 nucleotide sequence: TGTGCCAGCACCCTTAACCGGGGCTACACCGGGGAGCTGTTTTTT.